The clone carrying this TCR beta chain was observed a handful of times. The data originate from a study of cytomegalovirus exposure and HLA in healthy donors. It was with 60 Vbeta and 13 Jbeta primers that the PCR ran. The data were produced by immunoSEQ multiplex PCR, yet TCRdb's version contains in-frame clones alone and is incomplete. In the table there are more than 110,000 clones, about 10% of which are singletons. V was clipped by 3 bases and J by 4 bases; unmatched bases: 11. Per germline, CDR1 SGDLS and CDR2 YYNGEE. The CDR3 loop spans 17 amino acids. The origin of this receptor is a man aged 50 or older in good health and CMV-seronegative. This chain joins TRBV9 and TRBJ2-5; 11 bases fit TRBD2. The source material was PBMCs. The CDR3 bases are TGTGCCAGCAGCGCGGGAGGGCTAGCGGGAGGTTCAGAGACCCAGTACTTC. This encodes CASSAGGLAGGSETQYF.